Sequencing of this TCR beta chain was carried out in a study of PD-1 blockade in classical Hodgkin lymphoma. Overall study findings and caveats: What drove the repertoire differences, possibly disease activity or prior therapy, has not been defined. Reported baseline diversity: healthy donors highest, relapsed/refractory patients lowest.

The germline V gene has CDR1 KGHSH and CDR2 LQKENI. CDR3 size: 14 residues. V shed 4 bases, J shed 2 bases, and the junction held 1 base outside the gene matches. Indicated time point: newly diagnosed, previously untreated cHL patient sample. Peripheral samples used as comparators were newly diagnosed, untreated classical Hodgkin lymphoma PBMCs. Sequencing used immunoSEQ multiplex PCR; TCRdb keeps in-frame clones, though not all of them. The table has under 30,000 clones, more than 85% seen once. Concerning this clone itself: The antigen is unknown.

Specimen: peripheral blood mononuclear cells (PBMCs). The chain carries TRBV18 and TRBJ2-1, with 8 bases lining up with TRBD2. This receptor was taken from a human donor with classical Hodgkin lymphoma. The CDR3 sequence is CASSQAGAYNEQFF. The DNA of the CDR3 is TGTGCCAGCTCACAAGCGGGAGCCTACAATGAGCAGTTCTTC.